These 10 T cell receptor beta chains originate from one sample sequenced in a study of T cells in Graves' hyperthyroidism and ophthalmopathy. It was RNA transcripts that yielded the amplified TCR beta CDR3 regions. The HTBI primer set drove a first-round RT-PCR of the TCR CDR3. MiXCR, applied by TCRdb to the multiplex PCR reads, yields one record per CDR3 protein. This sample yields over 700,000 distinct CDR3 sequences, of which over 35% are seen a single time; more than 7% belongs to the top ten. Input material: blood. These receptor sequences come from a man aged 18 to 35 with Graves' hyperthyroidism.

This clonotype was found a few times. The chain combines TRBV5-6 with TRBJ2-7; D is unclear. The CDR3 sequence is 14 residues long. Germline lookup yields CDR1 SGHDT and CDR2 YYEEEE. V lost 1 base and J 3 bases, leaving 11 bases between the germline ends. CDR3 amino acids: CASSLSLKVYEQYF. CDR3 sequence (DNA): TGTGCCAGCAGCTTGTCGTTGAAGGTCTACGAGCAGTACTTC.

This clonotype appeared many times. The chain's CDR3 is CATSRGKDRVGEKLFF. CDR3 nucleotides: TGTGCCACCAGCAGAGGCAAGGACAGGGTTGGTGAAAAACTGTTTTTT. The V call is TRBV15, the J call TRBJ1-4; 8 nucleotides line up with TRBD1. CDR1 and CDR2 (germline): LNHNV, YYDKDF (reference sequence). This CDR3 region has 16 residues. V shed 1 base, J shed 7 bases, and the junction held 8 bases outside the gene matches.

In this sample, this clonotype turned up many times. J is TRBJ2-5 and V is TRBV2, with 12 bases fitting TRBD1. This CDR3 comprises 14 residues. Germline V gene lookup returns CDR1 SNHLY and CDR2 FYNNEI. The ends lost 7 bases at V and 4 bases at J; junction bases unmatched: 4. CDR3 sequence: CASKQGQGAETQYF. CDR3 coding DNA: TGTGCCAGCAAACAGGGACAGGGGGCAGAGACCCAGTACTTC.

V gene TRBV5-1 combines with J gene TRBJ2-5; TRBD2 matches at 7 bases. Losses at the gene ends were 5 bases for V and 4 bases for J; bases not matched to a gene: 8. The length of the CDR3 is 14 residues. CDR1 is SGHRS and CDR2 is YFSETQ in the germline V gene. DNA of the CDR3: TGCGCCAGCAGTCCATCAGGGAGGGTAGAGACCCAGTACTTC. Its translation is CASSPSGRVETQYF.

Only a few counts were recorded for this clonotype. V and J are TRBV7-9 and TRBJ2-6, with D perhaps TRBD1 (6 bases). CDR1 is SEHNR and CDR2 is FQNEAQ in the germline V gene (reference sequence). The CDR3 has 16 amino acids. Between the trimmed V and J ends, which lost 4 bases and 4 bases, there was a span of 14 bases. CDR3 sequence reads: CASSWDGDKGANVLTF. Here the CDR3 DNA reads TGTGCCAGCAGCTGGGACGGGGACAAAGGGGCCAACGTCCTGACTTTC.

This clonotype was counted only a few times. V gene TRBV19 combines with J gene TRBJ1-5, with a tentative D call TRBD1 (5 bases). V lost 9 bases and J 6 bases, leaving 15 bases between the germline ends. The CDR3 covers 13 residues. Per the germline V gene, CDR1 is LNHDA and CDR2 is SQIVND (reference sequence). The CDR3 region has the DNA TGTGCCAGCAGCTTCAGGGAGACTCAGCCCCAGCATTTT. Translating gives CASSFRETQPQHF.

The chain recombines TRBV7-2 with TRBJ1-1; 9 bases agree with TRBD1. The CDR3 spans 13 residues. V trimming: 1 base; J trimming: 11 bases; junction bases outside the gene matches: 5. Germline V CDR1 and CDR2: SGHTA, FQGNSA. The DNA of the CDR3 is TGTGCCAGCAGCTTAGATAGGACAGGGGATGCTTTCTTT. It specifies CASSLDRTGDAFF.

This clonotype was counted only a few times. The chain combines TRBV11-2 with TRBJ2-7, with D unresolved. In germline, CDR1 is SGHAT, CDR2 FQNNGV. V was pared by 1 base and J by 0 bases, with 10 bases between. The CDR3 runs 15 residues. CDR3 amino acids: CASSLVAESSYEQYF. The CDR3 DNA is TGTGCCAGCAGCTTAGTTGCAGAAAGCTCCTACGAGCAGTACTTC.

In regard to this clonotype: No conserved phenylalanine or tryptophan ends this CDR3, so it is likely a read error. Because the CDR3's place on the DNA is in doubt, the DNA is left out and the CDR3 is given as listed by TCRdb. V is TRBV2 and J is TRBJ1-3; the table's D call TRBD1 went unverified against the DNA. In germline, CDR1 is SNHLY, CDR2 FYNNEI. 10 amino acids form the CDR3, both terminal residues included. CDR3 sequence reads: CASSRTGGRT.

This clonotype was observed many times. One end of the junction fails to match germline, which may point to a read error. CDR3 protein: CASSLGRGLTEAFF. DNA of the CDR3: TGTGCCAGCAGCTTAGGGAGGGGGCTGACTGAAGCTTTCTTT. The chain has TRBV12-3 or TRBV12-4 and TRBJ1-1; 7 bases agree with TRBD1. The CDR3 covers 14 residues.